This TCR beta chain was captured by sequencing in a study of T-cell memory formation after mild COVID-19. Study context: Largely, the TCR clusters proved donor specific.

TCRdb ran MiXCR on the 5' RACE reads and lists one entry per CDR3 protein. The profile shows 150,000 to 200,000 distinct CDR3 sequences, 9.5% to 13% of them singletons. Study observations and caveats: The pre-infection memory compartment contained some responding clones, suggesting cross-reactive memory joined. Mainly in CM and EM were contracting CD4+ clones; CD8+ were in EMRA. Whether second-wave clones peaking at day 37 were SARS-CoV-2 specific went unconfirmed.

This clonotype has only a few counts. What it binds is not known. The ends were cut back, 3 bases at V and 0 bases at J, with 2 bases in the middle. There are 11 residues in the CDR3. Looked up from germline, CDR1 is DFQATT and CDR2 is SNEGSKA (reference sequence). The sequenced material came from PBMCs or a T cell subset sorted from them (not recorded which). This TCR came from a man between 18 and 29 years old who had mild COVID-19 (a few samples of this study predate the infection). Cell type and time point are not known. The chain links TRBV20-1 to TRBJ1-2; no firm D call. CDR3: CSASPNYGYTF. The CDR3 bases are TGCAGTGCTAGCCCTAACTATGGCTACACCTTC.